Here is one T cell receptor (beta chain) with its context. TCRdb reanalysed the PCR reads using MiXCR and keeps one entry per CDR3 protein. This sample has some 14,000 distinct CDR3 sequences, with approximately 50% found just once. These data originate in a study of tumor-infiltrating lymphocytes in oesophageal squamous cell carcinoma. V was pared by 11 bases and J by 0 bases, with 14 bases between. Germline loops: CDR1 SGHTA, CDR2 FQGNSA. The CDR3 runs 13 residues. The chain carries TRBV7-2 and TRBJ2-7; a weak D match, TRBD1 (6 bases). Sequences were obtained from esophageal tumor tissue. The TCR comes from a male donor with esophageal squamous cell carcinoma. For the CDR3, the DNA is TGTGCCCTACAGGGCTACCTCTCCTACGAGCAGTACTTC. Translation gives CALQGYLSYEQYF.